This T cell receptor (beta chain) came from a study of blood T cell repertoires in COVID-19. The overall study: Some COVID-19 samples were acute and others convalescent; all came from the United States, Italy and Spain.

Germline CDR1 SNHLY, CDR2 FYNNEI. J gave up 4 bases and V 4 bases, and 9 bases lay outside the gene matches. The CDR3 runs to 15 residues. The method was immunoSEQ multiplex PCR; TCRdb's version includes in-frame clones alone and lacks a portion of them. Of fewer than 400,000 clones listed, over 80% are singletons. Cohorts were determined from participant-reported clinical history. The rearrangement links TRBV2 to TRBJ2-5; the match to TRBD1 covers 7 bases. The origin of this receptor is a man aged 30 to 45 who had recovered from COVID-19. The sample was PBMCs or T cells enriched from blood (not recorded which). CDR3 coding DNA: TGTGCCAGCAGTGGCGAGACAGGGAGAAGAGAGACCCAGTACTTC. The encoded protein is CASSGETGRRETQYF.